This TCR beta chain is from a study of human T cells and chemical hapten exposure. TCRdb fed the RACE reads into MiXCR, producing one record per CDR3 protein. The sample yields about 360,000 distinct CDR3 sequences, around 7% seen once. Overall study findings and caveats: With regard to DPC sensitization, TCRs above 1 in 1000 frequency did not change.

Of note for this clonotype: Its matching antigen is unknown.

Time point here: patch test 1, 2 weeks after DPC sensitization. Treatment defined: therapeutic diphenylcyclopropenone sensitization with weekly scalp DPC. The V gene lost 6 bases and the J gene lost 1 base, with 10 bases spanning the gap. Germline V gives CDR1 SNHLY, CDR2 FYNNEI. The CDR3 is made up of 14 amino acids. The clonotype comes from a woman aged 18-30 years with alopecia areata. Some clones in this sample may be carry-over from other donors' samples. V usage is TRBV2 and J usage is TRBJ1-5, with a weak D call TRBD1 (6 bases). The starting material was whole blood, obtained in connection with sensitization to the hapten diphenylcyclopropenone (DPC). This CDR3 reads CASSTQGSNQPQHF. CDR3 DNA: TGTGCCAGCAGCACGCAGGGGAGCAATCAGCCCCAGCATTTT. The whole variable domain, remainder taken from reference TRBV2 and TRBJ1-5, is EPEVTQTPSHQVTQMGQEVILRCVPISNHLYFYWYRQILGQKVEFLVSFYNNEISEKSEIFDDQFSVERPDGSNFTLKIRSTKLEDSAMYFCASSTQGSNQPQHFGDGTRLSIL.